In its sample, the clone carrying this TCR beta chain is medium-sized. The data stem from a study of neoadjuvant anti-PD-1 for oral cavity cancer. TCRdb's copy holds only in-frame clones and misses some; the assay was immunoSEQ multiplex PCR. The sample lists 20,000 to 25,000 clones, under 55% occurring once. Sample time point: after neoadjuvant nivolumab, at surgical resection. Trimming stripped 4 bases from V and 10 bases from J, with 7 bases between. There are 11 residues in the CDR3. Germline CDR1 reads WSHSY; CDR2 reads SAAADI. V usage is TRBV10-2 and J usage is TRBJ1-4, with D possibly TRBD1 on 5 matching bases. The source of this sequence is a person aged 40 to 85 with oral cavity squamous cell carcinoma. The specimen comprised tumor tissue, sampled after nivolumab (anti-PD-1) treatment. Written as DNA, the CDR3 is TGCGCCAGCAGTGGCGACAGAAAACTGTTTTTT. Protein sequence: CASSGDRKLFF.